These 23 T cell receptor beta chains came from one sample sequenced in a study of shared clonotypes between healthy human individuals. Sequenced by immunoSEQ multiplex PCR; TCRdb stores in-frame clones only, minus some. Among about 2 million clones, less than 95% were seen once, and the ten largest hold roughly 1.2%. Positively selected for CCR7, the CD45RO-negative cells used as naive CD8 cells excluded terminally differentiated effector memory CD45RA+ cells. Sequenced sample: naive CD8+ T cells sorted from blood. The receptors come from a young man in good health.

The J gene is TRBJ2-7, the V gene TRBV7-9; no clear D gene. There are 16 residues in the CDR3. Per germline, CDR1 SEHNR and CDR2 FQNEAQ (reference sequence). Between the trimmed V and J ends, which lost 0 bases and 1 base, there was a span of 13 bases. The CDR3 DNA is TGTGCCAGCAGCTTAGCAATAGAGACACCTTCCTACGAGCAGTACTTC. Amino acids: CASSLAIETPSYEQYF.

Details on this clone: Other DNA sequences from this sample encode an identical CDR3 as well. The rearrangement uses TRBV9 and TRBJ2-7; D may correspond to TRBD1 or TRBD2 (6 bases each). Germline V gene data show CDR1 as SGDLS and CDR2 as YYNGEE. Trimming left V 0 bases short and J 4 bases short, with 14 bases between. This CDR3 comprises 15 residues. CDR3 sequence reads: CASSVGGGTAYEQYF. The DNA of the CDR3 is TGTGCCAGCAGCGTAGGAGGGGGGACGGCATACGAGCAGTACTTC. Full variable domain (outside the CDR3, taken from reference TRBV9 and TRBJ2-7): DSGVTQTPKHLITATGQRVTLRCSPRSGDLSVYWYQQSLDQGLQFLIQYYNGEERAKGNILERFSAQQFPDLHSELNLSSLELGDSALYFCASSVGGGTAYEQYFGPGTRLTVT.

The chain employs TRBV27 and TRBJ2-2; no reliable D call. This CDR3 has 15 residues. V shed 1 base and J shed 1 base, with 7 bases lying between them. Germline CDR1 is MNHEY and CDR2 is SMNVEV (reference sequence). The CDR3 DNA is TGTGCCAGCAGTTTATTGTCCGGGAACACCGGGGAGCTGTTTTTT. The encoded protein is CASSLLSGNTGELFF.

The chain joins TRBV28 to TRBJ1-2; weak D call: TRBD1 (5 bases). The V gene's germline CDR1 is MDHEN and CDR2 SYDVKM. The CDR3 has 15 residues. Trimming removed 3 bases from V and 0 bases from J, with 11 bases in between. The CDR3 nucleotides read TGTGCCAGCAGTTTTGAGGGCAGGGCTAACTATGGCTACACCTTC. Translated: CASSFEGRANYGYTF.

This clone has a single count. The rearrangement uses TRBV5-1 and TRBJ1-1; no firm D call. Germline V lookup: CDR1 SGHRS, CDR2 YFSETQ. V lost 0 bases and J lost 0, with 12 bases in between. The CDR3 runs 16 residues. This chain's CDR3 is CASSLGAWGMNTEAFF. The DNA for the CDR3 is TGCGCCAGCAGCTTGGGGGCTTGGGGTATGAACACTGAAGCTTTCTTT.

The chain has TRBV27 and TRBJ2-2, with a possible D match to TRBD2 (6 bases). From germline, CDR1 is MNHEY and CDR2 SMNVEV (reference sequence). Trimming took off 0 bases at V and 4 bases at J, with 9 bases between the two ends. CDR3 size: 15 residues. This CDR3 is CASSLSSGLTGELFF. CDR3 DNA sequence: TGTGCCAGCAGTTTATCTAGCGGCCTCACCGGGGAGCTGTTTTTT.

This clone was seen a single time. This chain's CDR3 is CASSPTSGISSPQFF. CDR3 DNA: TGCGCCAGCTCGCCCACTAGCGGGATATCTTCTCCGCAGTTCTTC. The chain is built from TRBV10-1 and TRBJ2-1; 10 bases line up with TRBD2. The CDR3 is 15 residues long. The J segment lost 12 bases and the V segment lost 8 bases, leaving 16 bases of the junction unmatched. Germline lookup yields CDR1 WNHNN and CDR2 SYGVQD (reference sequence).

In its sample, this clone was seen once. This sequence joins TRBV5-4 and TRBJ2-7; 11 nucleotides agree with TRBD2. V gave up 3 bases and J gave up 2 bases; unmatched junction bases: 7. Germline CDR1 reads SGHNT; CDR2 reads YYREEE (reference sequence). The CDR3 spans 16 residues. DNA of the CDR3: TGTGCCAGCAGCTACGGGGGTAGCGGGGGGGCCTACGAGCAGTACTTC. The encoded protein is CASSYGGSGGAYEQYF.

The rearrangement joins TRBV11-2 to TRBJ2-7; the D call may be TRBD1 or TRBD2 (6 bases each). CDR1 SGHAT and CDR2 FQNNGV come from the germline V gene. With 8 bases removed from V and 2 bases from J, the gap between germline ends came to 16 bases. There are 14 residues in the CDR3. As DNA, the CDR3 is TGTGCCAGCGACCTGGGGGGCGGACCCTACGAGCAGTACTTC. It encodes CASDLGGGPYEQYF.

CDR3 DNA: TGTGCCAGCTCACCAAGAGGCGGCCTAGCAACTAATGAAAAACTGTTTTTT. It specifies CASSPRGGLATNEKLFF. This chain links TRBV18 with TRBJ1-4, with D hard to call. Trimming left V 2 bases short and J 0 bases short, with 13 bases between. Germline-derived CDR1 and CDR2 are KGHSH and LQKENI. The CDR3 has 17 residues.

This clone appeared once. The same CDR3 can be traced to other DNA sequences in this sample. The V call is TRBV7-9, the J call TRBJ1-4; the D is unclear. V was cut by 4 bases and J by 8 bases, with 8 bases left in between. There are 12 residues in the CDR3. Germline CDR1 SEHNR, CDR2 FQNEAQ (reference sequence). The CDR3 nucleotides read TGTGCCAGCAGCTCAGGAGACGAAAAACTGTTTTTT. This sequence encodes CASSSGDEKLFF.

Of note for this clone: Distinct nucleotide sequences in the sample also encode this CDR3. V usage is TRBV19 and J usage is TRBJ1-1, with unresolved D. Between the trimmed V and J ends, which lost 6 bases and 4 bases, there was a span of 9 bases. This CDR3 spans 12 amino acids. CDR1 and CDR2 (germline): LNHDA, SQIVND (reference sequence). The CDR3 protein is CASRIGGTEAFF. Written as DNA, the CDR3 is TGTGCCAGTAGGATTGGAGGCACTGAAGCTTTCTTT.

The DNA of the CDR3 is TGCAGCGTTGAGGCAGACCCTTCCTACGAGCAGTACTTC. Protein sequence: CSVEADPSYEQYF. The genes are TRBV29-1 and TRBJ2-7; no reliable D call. V dropped 3 bases and J dropped 1 base, with 10 bases sitting between them. Germline values: CDR1 SQVTM, CDR2 ANQGSEA. The CDR3 is 13 residues long.

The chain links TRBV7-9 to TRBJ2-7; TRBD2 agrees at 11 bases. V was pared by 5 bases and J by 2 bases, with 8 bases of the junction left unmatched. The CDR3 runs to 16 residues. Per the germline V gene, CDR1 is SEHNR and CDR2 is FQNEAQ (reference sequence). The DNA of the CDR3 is TGTGCCAGCAGCCCCCGTACGGGACTAGCGGCCTACGAGCAGTACTTC. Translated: CASSPRTGLAAYEQYF.

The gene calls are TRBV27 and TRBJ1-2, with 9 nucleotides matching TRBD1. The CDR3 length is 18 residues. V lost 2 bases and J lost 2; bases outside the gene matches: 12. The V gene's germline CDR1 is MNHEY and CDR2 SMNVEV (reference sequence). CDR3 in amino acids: CASSLALPGQGRNYGYTF. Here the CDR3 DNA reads TGTGCCAGCAGTTTAGCCCTACCGGGACAGGGTAGAAACTATGGCTACACCTTC.

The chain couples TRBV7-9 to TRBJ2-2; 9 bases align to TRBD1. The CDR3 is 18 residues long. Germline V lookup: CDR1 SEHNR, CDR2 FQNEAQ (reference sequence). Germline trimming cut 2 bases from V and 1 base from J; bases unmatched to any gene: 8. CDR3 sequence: CASSLPIQGAMNTGELFF. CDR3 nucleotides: TGTGCCAGCAGCTTACCGATACAGGGGGCAATGAACACCGGGGAGCTGTTTTTT.

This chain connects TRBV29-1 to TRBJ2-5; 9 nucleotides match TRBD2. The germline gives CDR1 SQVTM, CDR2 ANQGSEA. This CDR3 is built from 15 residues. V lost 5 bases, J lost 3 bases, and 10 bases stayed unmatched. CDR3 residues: CSVIGVAGAKETQYF. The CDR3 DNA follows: TGCAGCGTTATTGGGGTAGCGGGAGCTAAAGAGACCCAGTACTTC.

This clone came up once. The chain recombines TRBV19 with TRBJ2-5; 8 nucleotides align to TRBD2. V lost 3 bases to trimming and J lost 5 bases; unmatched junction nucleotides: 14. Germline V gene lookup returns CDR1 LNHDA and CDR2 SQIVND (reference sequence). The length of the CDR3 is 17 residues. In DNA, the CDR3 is TGTGCCAGTAGTATCTGGGACGGGGGGGTCCTCGAGGAGACCCAGTACTTC. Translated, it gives CASSIWDGGVLEETQYF. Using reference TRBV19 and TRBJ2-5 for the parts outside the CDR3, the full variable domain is DGGITQSPKYLFRKEGQNVTLSCEQNLNHDAMYWYRQDPGQGLRLIYYSQIVNDFQKGDIAEGYSVSREKKESFPLTVTSAQKNPTAFYLCASSIWDGGVLEETQYFGPGTRLLVL.

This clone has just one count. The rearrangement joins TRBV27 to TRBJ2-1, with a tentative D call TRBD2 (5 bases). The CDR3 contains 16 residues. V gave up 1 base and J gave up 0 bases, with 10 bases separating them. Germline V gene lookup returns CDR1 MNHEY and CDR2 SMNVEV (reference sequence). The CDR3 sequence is CASSLYLGSSYNEQFF. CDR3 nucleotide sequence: TGTGCCAGCAGTTTATATCTAGGGAGCTCCTACAATGAGCAGTTCTTC.

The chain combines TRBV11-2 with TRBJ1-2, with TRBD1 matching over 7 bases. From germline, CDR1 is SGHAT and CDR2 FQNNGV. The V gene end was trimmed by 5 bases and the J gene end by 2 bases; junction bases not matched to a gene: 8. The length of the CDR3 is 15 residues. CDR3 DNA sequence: TGTGCCAGCAGCCACCGGGACAGCCTGAACTATGGCTACACCTTC. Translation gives CASSHRDSLNYGYTF.

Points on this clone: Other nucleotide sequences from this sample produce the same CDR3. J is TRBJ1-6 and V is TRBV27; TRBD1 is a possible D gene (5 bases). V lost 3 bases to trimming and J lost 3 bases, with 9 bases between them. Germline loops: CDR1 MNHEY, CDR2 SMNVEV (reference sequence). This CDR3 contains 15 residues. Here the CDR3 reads CASSLGGIYNSPLHF. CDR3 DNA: TGTGCCAGCAGTTTGGGGGGGATCTATAATTCACCCCTCCACTTT.

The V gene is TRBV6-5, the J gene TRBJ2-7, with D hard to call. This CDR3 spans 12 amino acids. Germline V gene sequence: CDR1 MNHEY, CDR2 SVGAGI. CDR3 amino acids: CATGGSSYEQYF. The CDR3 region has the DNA TGTGCAACCGGCGGAAGCTCCTACGAGCAGTACTTC.

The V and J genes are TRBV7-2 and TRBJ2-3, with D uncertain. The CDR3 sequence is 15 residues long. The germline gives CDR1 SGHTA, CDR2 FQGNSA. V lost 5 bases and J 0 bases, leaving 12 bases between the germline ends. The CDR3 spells CASSALETSTDTQYF. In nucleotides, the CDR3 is TGTGCCAGCAGCGCGTTAGAGACTAGCACAGATACGCAGTATTTT.